This T cell receptor (beta chain) was captured by sequencing in a study of vaccination effects on CD4 cells after COVID-19. Study overall: A couple of convalescent patients gave samples 16 days and one week before vaccination.

V was pared by 6 bases and J by 5 bases, with 4 bases of the junction left unmatched. The CDR3 spans 13 residues. With respect to this clone: Antigen specificity is unknown.

General study results and limits: A shortage of convalescent patients and an absence of early post-infection timepoints characterized the study. Among infection- and vaccine-induced clones, marked clonal contraction occurred late after vaccination.

Expansion of antigen-specific CD4+ T cells with viral peptide pools was carried out by the ViraFEST assay before sequencing. The authors isolated CD4+ T cells after about eleven days of culture. Convalescent patients had PCR-confirmed SARS-CoV-2 infection between March and December 2020. Here immunoSEQ multiplex PCR was the method, and the copy in TCRdb shows in-frame clones only, minus some. The data show approximately 40,000 clones, approximately 70% seen once. The clonotype comes from a human donor who had a prior SARS-CoV-2 infection. V usage is TRBV12-3 or TRBV12-4 and J usage is TRBJ1-2; TRBD1 matches 9 bases. The sequencing here drew on CD4+ T cells from PBMCs cultured with a peptide pool, taken before COVID-19 vaccination. The CDR3 reads CASRPGTGYGYTF. As DNA, the CDR3 is TGTGCCAGCAGACCCGGGACAGGGTATGGCTACACCTTC.